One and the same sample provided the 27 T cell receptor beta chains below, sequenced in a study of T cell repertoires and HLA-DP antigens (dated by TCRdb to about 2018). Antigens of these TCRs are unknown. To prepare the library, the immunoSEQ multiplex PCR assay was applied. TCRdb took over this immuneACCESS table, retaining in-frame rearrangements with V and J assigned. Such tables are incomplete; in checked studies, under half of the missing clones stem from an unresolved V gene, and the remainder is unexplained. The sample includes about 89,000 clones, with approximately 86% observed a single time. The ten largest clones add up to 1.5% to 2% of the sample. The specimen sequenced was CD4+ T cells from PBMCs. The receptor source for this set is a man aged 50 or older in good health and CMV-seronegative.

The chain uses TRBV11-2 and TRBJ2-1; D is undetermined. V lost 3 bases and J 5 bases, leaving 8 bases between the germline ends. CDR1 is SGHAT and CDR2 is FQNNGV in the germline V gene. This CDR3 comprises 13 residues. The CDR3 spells CASSFAENNEQFF. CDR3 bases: TGTGCCAGCAGCTTTGCAGAGAACAATGAGCAGTTCTTC. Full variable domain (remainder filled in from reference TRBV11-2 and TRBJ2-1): EAGVAQSPRYKIIEKRQSVAFWCNPISGHATLYWYQQILGQGPKLLIQFQNNGVVDDSQLPKDRFSAERLKGVDSTLKIQPAKLEDSAVYLCASSFAENNEQFFGPGTRLTVL.

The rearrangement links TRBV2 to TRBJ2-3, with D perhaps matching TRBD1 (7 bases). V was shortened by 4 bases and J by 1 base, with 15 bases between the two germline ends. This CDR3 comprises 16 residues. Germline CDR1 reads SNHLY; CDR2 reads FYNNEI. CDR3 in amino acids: CASSGQGGGGTDTQYF. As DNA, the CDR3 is TGTGCCAGCAGTGGCCAAGGGGGCGGGGGCACAGATACGCAGTATTTT.

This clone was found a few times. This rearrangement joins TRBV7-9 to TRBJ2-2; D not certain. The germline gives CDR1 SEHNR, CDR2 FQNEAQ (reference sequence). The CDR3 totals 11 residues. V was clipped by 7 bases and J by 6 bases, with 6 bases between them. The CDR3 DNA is TGTGCCAGCATCGAATCCGGGGAGCTGTTTTTT. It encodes CASIESGELFF.

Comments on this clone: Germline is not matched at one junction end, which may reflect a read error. CDR3 protein: CSFDGQGKGGYTF. As DNA, the CDR3 is TGCAGCTTTGATGGACAGGGGAAGGGTGGCTACACCTTC. The chain is built from TRBV29-1 and TRBJ1-2, with 9 positions matching TRBD1. Germline V gene sequence: CDR1 SQVTM, CDR2 ANQGSEA. This CDR3 is built from 13 residues.

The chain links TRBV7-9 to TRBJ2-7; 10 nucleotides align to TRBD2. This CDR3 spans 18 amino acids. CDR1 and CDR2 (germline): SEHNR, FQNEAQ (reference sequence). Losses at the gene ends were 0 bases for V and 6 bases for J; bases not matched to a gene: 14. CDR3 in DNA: TGTGCCAGCAGCTTAGCGTATGGGCTAGCGGGAGTTACGGGCGAGCAGTACTTC. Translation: CASSLAYGLAGVTGEQYF.

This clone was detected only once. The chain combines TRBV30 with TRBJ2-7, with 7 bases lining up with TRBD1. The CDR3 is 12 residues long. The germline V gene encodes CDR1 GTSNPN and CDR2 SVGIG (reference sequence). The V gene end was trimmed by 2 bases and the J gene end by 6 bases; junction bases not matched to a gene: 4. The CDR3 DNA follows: TGTGCCTGGAGTCCACAGGGGATCGAGCAGTACTTC. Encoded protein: CAWSPQGIEQYF.

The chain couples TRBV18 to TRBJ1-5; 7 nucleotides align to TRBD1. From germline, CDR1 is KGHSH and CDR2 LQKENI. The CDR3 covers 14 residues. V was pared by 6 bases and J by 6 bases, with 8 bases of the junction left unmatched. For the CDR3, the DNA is TGTGCCAGCTCCCCGAACAGGGGTAGTCAGCCCCAGCATTTT. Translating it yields CASSPNRGSQPQHF.

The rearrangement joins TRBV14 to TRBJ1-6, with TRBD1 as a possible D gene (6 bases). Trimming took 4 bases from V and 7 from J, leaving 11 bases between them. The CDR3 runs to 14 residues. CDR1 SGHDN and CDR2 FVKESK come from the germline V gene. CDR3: CASSRGGRNSPLHF. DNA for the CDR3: TGTGCCAGCAGCCGTGGGGGGCGAAATTCACCCCTCCACTTT.

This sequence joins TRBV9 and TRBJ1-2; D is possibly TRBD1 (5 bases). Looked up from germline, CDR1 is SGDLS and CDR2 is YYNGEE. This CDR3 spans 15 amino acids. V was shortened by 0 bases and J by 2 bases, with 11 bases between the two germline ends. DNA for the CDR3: TGTGCCAGCAGCGTAGGGGTTCAGGGAAACTATGGCTACACCTTC. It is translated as CASSVGVQGNYGYTF.

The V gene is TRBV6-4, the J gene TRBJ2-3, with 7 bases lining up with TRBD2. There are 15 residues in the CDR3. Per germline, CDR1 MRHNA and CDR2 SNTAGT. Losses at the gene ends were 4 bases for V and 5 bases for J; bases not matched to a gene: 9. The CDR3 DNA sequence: TGTGCCAGCAGTGTTCCGCGGGAGATAGAAGATACGCAGTATTTT. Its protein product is CASSVPREIEDTQYF.

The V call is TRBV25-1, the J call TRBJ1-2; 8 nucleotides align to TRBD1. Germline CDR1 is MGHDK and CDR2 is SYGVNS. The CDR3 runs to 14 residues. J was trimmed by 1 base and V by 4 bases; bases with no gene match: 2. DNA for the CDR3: TGTGCCAGCAGTGTGACAGGGGTTAACTATGGCTACACCTTC. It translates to CASSVTGVNYGYTF.

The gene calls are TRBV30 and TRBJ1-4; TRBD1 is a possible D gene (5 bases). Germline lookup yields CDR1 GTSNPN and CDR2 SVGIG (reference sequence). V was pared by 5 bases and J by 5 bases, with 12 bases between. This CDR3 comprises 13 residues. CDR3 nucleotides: TGTGCCTGGGGGAGACAGCTCAATGAAAAACTGTTTTTT. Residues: CAWGRQLNEKLFF.

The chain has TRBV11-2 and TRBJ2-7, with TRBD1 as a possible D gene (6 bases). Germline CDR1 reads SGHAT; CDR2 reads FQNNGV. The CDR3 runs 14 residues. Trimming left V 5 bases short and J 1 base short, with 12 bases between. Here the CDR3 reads CASSHYRDSYEQYF. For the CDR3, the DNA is TGTGCCAGCAGCCATTACAGGGATTCCTACGAGCAGTACTTC.

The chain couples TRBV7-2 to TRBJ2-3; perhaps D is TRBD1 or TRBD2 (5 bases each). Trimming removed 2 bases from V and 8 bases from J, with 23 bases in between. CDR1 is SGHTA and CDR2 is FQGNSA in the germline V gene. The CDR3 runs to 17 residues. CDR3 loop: CASSLTSGTADLGTQYF. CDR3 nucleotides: TGTGCCAGCAGCTTAACTTCCGGGACCGCCGATCTTGGTACGCAGTATTTT.

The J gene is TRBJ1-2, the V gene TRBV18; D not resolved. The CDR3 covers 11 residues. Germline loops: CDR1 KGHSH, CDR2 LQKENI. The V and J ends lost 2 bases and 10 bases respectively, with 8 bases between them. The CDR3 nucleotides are TGTGCCAGCTCACCAGTAGGGTCCTACACCTTC. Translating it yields CASSPVGSYTF.

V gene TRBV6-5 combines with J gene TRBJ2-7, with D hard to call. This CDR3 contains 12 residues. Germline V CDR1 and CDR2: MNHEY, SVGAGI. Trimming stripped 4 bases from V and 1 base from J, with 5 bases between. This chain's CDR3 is CASSFASYEQYF. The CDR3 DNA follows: TGTGCCAGCAGTTTCGCGTCCTACGAGCAGTACTTC.

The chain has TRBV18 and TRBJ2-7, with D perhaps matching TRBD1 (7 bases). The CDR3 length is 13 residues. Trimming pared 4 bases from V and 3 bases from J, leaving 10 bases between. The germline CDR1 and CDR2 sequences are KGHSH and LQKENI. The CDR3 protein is CASSRQGLYEQYF. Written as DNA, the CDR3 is TGTGCCAGCTCACGACAGGGACTCTACGAGCAGTACTTC.

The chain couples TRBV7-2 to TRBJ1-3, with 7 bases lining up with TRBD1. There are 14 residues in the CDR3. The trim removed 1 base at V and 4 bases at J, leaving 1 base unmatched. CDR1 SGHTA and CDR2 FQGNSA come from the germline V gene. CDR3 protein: CASSLGQGGNTIYF. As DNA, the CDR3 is TGTGCCAGCAGCTTAGGACAGGGAGGAAACACCATATATTTT.

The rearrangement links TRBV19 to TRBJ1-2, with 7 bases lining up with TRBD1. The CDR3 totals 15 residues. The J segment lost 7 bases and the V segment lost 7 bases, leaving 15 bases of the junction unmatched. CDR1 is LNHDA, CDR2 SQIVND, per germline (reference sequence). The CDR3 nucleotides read TGTGCCAGTACCCCAAAGGGGGCAGGGGTTATTGGCTACACCTTC. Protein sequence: CASTPKGAGVIGYTF. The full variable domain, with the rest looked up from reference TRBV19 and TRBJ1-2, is DGGITQSPKYLFRKEGQNVTLSCEQNLNHDAMYWYRQDPGQGLRLIYYSQIVNDFQKGDIAEGYSVSREKKESFPLTVTSAQKNPTAFYLCASTPKGAGVIGYTFGSGTRLTVV.

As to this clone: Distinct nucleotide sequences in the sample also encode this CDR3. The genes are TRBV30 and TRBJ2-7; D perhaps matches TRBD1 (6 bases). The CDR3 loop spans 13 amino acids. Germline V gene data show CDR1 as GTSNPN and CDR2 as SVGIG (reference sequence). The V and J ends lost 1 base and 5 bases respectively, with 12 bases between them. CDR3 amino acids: CAWSAGALDEQYF. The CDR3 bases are TGTGCCTGGAGTGCAGGGGCTTTGGACGAGCAGTACTTC. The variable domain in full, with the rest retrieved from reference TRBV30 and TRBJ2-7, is SQTIHQWPATLVQPVGSPLSLECTVEGTSNPNLYWYRQAAGRGLQLLFYSVGIGQISSEVPQNLSASRPQDRQFILSSKKLLLSDSGFYLCAWSAGALDEQYFGPGTRLTVT.

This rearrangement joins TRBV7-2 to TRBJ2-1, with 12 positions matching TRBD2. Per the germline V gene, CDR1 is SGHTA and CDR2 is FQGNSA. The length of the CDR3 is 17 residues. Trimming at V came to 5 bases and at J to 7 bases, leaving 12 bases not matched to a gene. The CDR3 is CASSPSRLAGVLNEQFF. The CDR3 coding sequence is TGTGCCAGCAGCCCGAGTAGACTAGCGGGAGTTTTGAATGAGCAGTTCTTC.

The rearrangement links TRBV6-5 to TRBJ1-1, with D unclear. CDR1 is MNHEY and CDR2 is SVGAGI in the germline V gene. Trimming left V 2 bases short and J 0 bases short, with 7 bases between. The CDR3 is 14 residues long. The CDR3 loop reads CASSYAGMNTEAFF. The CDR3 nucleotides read TGTGCCAGCAGTTACGCAGGAATGAACACTGAAGCTTTCTTT.

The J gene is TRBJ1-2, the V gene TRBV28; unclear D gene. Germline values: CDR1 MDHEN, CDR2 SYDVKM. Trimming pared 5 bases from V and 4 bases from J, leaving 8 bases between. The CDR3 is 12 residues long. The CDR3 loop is CASSPGIYGYTF. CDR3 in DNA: TGTGCCAGCAGTCCCGGAATCTATGGCTACACCTTC.

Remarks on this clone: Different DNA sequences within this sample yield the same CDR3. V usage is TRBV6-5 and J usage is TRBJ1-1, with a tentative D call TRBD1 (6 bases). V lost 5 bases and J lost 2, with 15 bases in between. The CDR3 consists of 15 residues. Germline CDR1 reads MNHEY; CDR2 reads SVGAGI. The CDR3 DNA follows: TGTGCCAGCAGTCCCGCCAGGGGACCAAACACTGAAGCTTTCTTT. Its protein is CASSPARGPNTEAFF.

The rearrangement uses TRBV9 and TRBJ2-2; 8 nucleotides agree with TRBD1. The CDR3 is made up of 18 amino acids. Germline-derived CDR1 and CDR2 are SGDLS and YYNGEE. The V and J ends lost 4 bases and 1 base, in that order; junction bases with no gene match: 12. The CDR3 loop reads CASSPRDRSMMNTGELFF. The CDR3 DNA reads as TGTGCCAGCAGCCCCCGGGACAGGTCGATGATGAACACCGGGGAGCTGTTTTTT.

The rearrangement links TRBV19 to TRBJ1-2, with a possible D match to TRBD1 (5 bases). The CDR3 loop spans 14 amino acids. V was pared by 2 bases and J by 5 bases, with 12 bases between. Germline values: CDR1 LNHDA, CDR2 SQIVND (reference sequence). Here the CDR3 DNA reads TGTGCCAGTAGTATAACCGGGACTGTATATGGCTACACCTTC. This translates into CASSITGTVYGYTF. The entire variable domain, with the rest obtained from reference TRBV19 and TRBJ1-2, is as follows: DGGITQSPKYLFRKEGQNVTLSCEQNLNHDAMYWYRQDPGQGLRLIYYSQIVNDFQKGDIAEGYSVSREKKESFPLTVTSAQKNPTAFYLCASSITGTVYGYTFGSGTRLTVV.

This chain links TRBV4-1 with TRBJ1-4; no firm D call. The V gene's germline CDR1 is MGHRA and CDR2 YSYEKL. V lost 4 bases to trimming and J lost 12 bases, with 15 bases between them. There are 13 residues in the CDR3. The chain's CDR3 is CASSPPRAPELFF. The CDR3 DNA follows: TGCGCCAGCAGCCCCCCCCGTGCCCCCGAACTGTTTTTT.